The 14 T cell receptor beta chains given below trace back to one sample, sequenced in a study of T cells after yellow fever vaccination. TCRdb fed the 5' RACE reads into MiXCR, producing one record per CDR3 protein. The sample records some 500,000 distinct CDR3 sequences, approximately 15% being singletons. Sequencing was performed on PBMCs, taken on the day of the yellow fever booster vaccination. The origin of the receptors is a man aged 30 to 39 who received the YFV17D yellow fever vaccine.

V is TRBV19 and J is TRBJ1-5; no definite D call. Trimming took off 1 base at V and 2 bases at J, with 15 bases between the two ends. This CDR3 has 17 amino acids. The germline CDR1 and CDR2 sequences are LNHDA and SQIVND (reference sequence). The CDR3 DNA follows: TGTGCCAGTAGTATAGGGAGGATCGGGAATGGCAATCAGCCCCAGCATTTT. Translated, it gives CASSIGRIGNGNQPQHF.

A few counts support this clonotype. The chain recombines TRBV5-8 with TRBJ1-1; tentative D call: TRBD1 (5 bases). This CDR3 is built from 15 residues. V was cut by 4 bases and J by 4 bases, with 17 bases left in between. Germline values: CDR1 SGHTS, CDR2 YDEGEE. The CDR3 DNA reads as TGTGCCAGCAGCCTCAGGACAAACGGAGGCACTGAAGCTTTCTTT. Amino acids: CASSLRTNGGTEAFF.

The gene calls are TRBV12-3 or TRBV12-4 and TRBJ2-3; D uncertain. Trimming removed 4 bases at V and 6 bases at J, with 20 bases between. The CDR3 is 16 residues long. The CDR3 region has the DNA TGTGCCAGCAGTTCCCCATGGCGGAGTCGAGACGATACGCAGTATTTT. Translating gives CASSSPWRSRDDTQYF.

This clonotype was detected a few times. The V gene is TRBV7-8, the J gene TRBJ2-7, with 9 bases identical to TRBD1. The germline V gene encodes CDR1 SGHVS and CDR2 FQNEAQ. The V segment lost 3 bases and the J segment 0 bases; nucleotides outside the gene matches: 6. The CDR3 contains 16 residues. CDR3 nucleotides: TGTGCCAGCAGCTTCACGGACAGGGGACACTCCTACGAGCAGTACTTC. Encoded protein: CASSFTDRGHSYEQYF.

The J gene is TRBJ2-4, the V gene TRBV12-3 or TRBV12-4, with TRBD1 matching 7 bases. The CDR3 loop spans 15 amino acids. Unmatched junction bases numbered 6, after V lost 1 base and J lost 6 bases. CDR3 DNA: TGTGCCAGCAGTTTAGTAGGGGGCGCTGGAAACATTCAGTACTTC. It codes for CASSLVGGAGNIQYF.

This clonotype was detected many times. The CDR3 nucleotides are TGCGCCAGCAGCTCCAACTCCTACGAGCAGTACTTC. This sequence encodes CASSSNSYEQYF. V usage is TRBV5-1 and J usage is TRBJ2-7; D unclear. Trimming removed 3 bases from V and 0 bases from J, with 4 bases in between. Germline lookup yields CDR1 SGHRS and CDR2 YFSETQ. This CDR3 region has 12 residues.

This sequence joins TRBV10-2 and TRBJ1-1; D unresolved. With 3 bases removed from V and 1 base from J, the gap between germline ends came to 9 bases. This CDR3 comprises 14 residues. Germline-derived CDR1 and CDR2 are WSHSY and SAAADI. In DNA form, the CDR3 reads TGCGCCAGCAGTGAAGTCGGTGGGAACACTGAAGCTTTCTTT. Amino acids: CASSEVGGNTEAFF.

This chain uses TRBV12-3 or TRBV12-4 with TRBJ1-2; 10 nucleotides align to TRBD1. The CDR3 has 14 residues. Trimming cost V 6 bases and J 5 bases; bases outside gene matches: 6. The CDR3 loop is CASSQDRGPYGYTF. CDR3 DNA: TGTGCCAGCAGCCAAGACAGGGGGCCTTATGGCTACACCTTC.

The genes are TRBV5-1 and TRBJ1-3, with D unclear. The ends were cut back, 1 base at V and 1 base at J, with 15 bases in the middle. This CDR3 contains 17 residues. Per the germline V gene, CDR1 is SGHRS and CDR2 is YFSETQ. This chain's CDR3 is CASSLSGYRISGNTIYF. The CDR3 nucleotides are TGCGCCAGCAGCTTGAGTGGTTACAGAATTTCTGGAAACACCATATATTTT.

This clonotype turned up a few times. V gene TRBV12-3 or TRBV12-4 combines with J gene TRBJ1-2, with D unclear. The CDR3 is 14 amino acids. V shed 7 bases and J shed 4 bases, with 16 bases lying between them. The CDR3 region has the DNA TGTGCCAGCACCCGGGGAGGGAGTGTCTATGGCTACACCTTC. Translating gives CASTRGGSVYGYTF.

The table lists this clonotype with a few counts. The chain uses TRBV15 and TRBJ2-7; D perhaps matches TRBD2 (5 bases). V gave up 5 bases and J gave up 6 bases, with 14 bases separating them. CDR1 is LNHNV and CDR2 is YYDKDF in the germline V gene (reference sequence). This CDR3 region has 13 residues. As DNA, the CDR3 is TGTGCCACCAGCGGAGGACTTAGCGTCGAGCAGTACTTC. It is translated as CATSGGLSVEQYF.

Points on this clonotype: One junction end disagrees with the germline gene, perhaps due to a read error. V and J are TRBV18 and TRBJ2-7; the match to TRBD1 covers 10 bases. Germline V gene lookup returns CDR1 KGHSH and CDR2 LQKENI. This CDR3 spans 15 amino acids. CDR3 in amino acids: CASSPVTGGSHEQYF. The DNA for the CDR3 is TGTGCCAGCTCACCTGTGACAGGGGGCTCCCACGAGCAGTACTTC. Complete variable domain (other parts from reference TRBV18 and TRBJ2-7): NAGVMQNPRHLVRRRGQEARLRCSPMKGHSHVYWYRQLPEEGLKFMVYLQKENIIDESGMPKERFSAEFPKEGPSILRIQQVVRGDSAAYFCASSPVTGGSHEQYFGPGTRLTVT.

This clonotype was seen only a few times. The chain is built from TRBV20-1 and TRBJ1-2; 8 nucleotides match TRBD1. This CDR3 has 15 residues. Unmatched junction bases numbered 10, after V lost 3 bases and J lost 4 bases. Germline V CDR1 and CDR2: DFQATT, SNEGSKA (reference sequence). The CDR3 sequence: CSASPRGLGGYGYTF. As DNA, the CDR3 is TGCAGTGCTAGCCCCAGGGGGCTTGGAGGCTATGGCTACACCTTC.

In its sample, this clonotype was seen a few times. The rearrangement links TRBV18 to TRBJ2-2, with D possibly TRBD1 on 6 matching bases. The CDR3 runs 16 residues. From germline, CDR1 is KGHSH and CDR2 LQKENI. V was clipped by 3 bases and J by 0 bases, with 11 bases between them. Here the CDR3 DNA reads TGTGCCAGCTCACCCCTACAGGGATCGAACACCGGGGAGCTGTTTTTT. This codes for CASSPLQGSNTGELFF.